One sample yielded the 24 T cell receptor beta chains listed below, sequenced in a study of human T cells and chemical hapten exposure. Time point in this sample: patch test 1, 2 weeks after DPC sensitization. Indicated treatment: therapeutic diphenylcyclopropenone sensitization with weekly scalp DPC. A single record per CDR3 protein comes from TCRdb applying MiXCR to the RACE reads. The table shows about 90,000 distinct CDR3 sequences, with over 9.5% occurring only once. Sequences were derived from whole blood, sampled in connection with sensitization to the hapten diphenylcyclopropenone (DPC). The receptors derive from a man aged 35-49 years with alopecia areata. Some clones in this sample may be carry-over from other donors' samples.

This chain's CDR3 is CASSYGTGKVEMFF. Written as DNA, the CDR3 is TGTGCCAGCAGTTACGGGACAGGGAAGGTAGAAATGTTTTTT. The chain couples TRBV28 to TRBJ1-4; 9 bases fit TRBD1. The germline V gene has CDR1 MDHEN and CDR2 SYDVKM. The CDR3 has 14 amino acids. Trimming cost V 4 bases and J 15 bases; bases outside gene matches: 12.

This clonotype has a handful of counts. This sequence joins TRBV27 and TRBJ2-1, with D hard to call. The CDR3 spans 14 residues. The germline CDR1 and CDR2 sequences are MNHEY and SMNVEV (reference sequence). V gave up 5 bases and J gave up 5 bases, with 13 bases separating them. CDR3 sequence: CASSIFLGDNEQFF. CDR3 coding DNA: TGTGCCAGCAGTATATTTTTGGGCGACAATGAGCAGTTCTTC.

The sample holds many counts of this clonotype. V is TRBV12-3 or TRBV12-4 and J is TRBJ1-1, with 7 bases that match TRBD1. V was clipped by 8 bases and J by 1 base; unmatched bases: 10. The CDR3 has 15 amino acids. Here the CDR3 reads CASVVRGQSNTEAFF. The CDR3, as DNA: TGTGCCAGCGTCGTCCGGGGACAGTCGAACACTGAAGCTTTCTTT.

The chain carries TRBV18 and TRBJ2-7, with 8 nucleotides matching TRBD2. The V segment lost 4 bases and the J segment 3 bases; nucleotides outside the gene matches: 8. In germline, CDR1 is KGHSH, CDR2 LQKENI. The CDR3 runs to 15 residues. CDR3 protein: CASSLAGTRDYEQYF. In nucleotides, the CDR3 is TGTGCCAGCTCACTGGCCGGGACTAGGGACTACGAGCAGTACTTC.

This clonotype has only a few counts. The chain links TRBV11-3 to TRBJ1-1; tentative D call: TRBD1 (6 bases). V was clipped by 4 bases and J by 1 base, with 16 bases between them. The CDR3 extends over 16 amino acids. Germline V gene data show CDR1 as SGHNT and CDR2 as YENEEA. The CDR3 loop reads CASSYYAGGANTEAFF. For the CDR3, the DNA is TGTGCCAGCAGCTATTACGCGGGGGGCGCGAACACTGAAGCTTTCTTT.

The chain links TRBV7-2 to TRBJ2-3; a weak D match, TRBD2 (5 bases). The CDR3 covers 16 residues. Trimming cost V 3 bases and J 1 base, with 14 bases left between them. Germline V gene data show CDR1 as SGHTA and CDR2 as FQGNSA. CDR3 residues: CASSFSRGPGTDTQYF. CDR3 DNA: TGTGCCAGCAGCTTTTCGCGAGGGCCGGGCACAGATACGCAGTATTTT.

This clonotype was picked up many times. The gene calls are TRBV7-9 and TRBJ2-7, with 7 bases matching TRBD1. The CDR3 has 12 amino acids. V shed 8 bases and J 2 bases; nucleotides not matched to a gene: 3. CDR1 is SEHNR and CDR2 is FQNEAQ in the germline V gene (reference sequence). This CDR3 reads CASGTVPYEQYV. In DNA, the CDR3 is TGTGCCAGCGGGACAGTCCCCTACGAGCAGTACGTC.

V usage is TRBV3-1 and J usage is TRBJ1-3, with a weak D call TRBD1 (5 bases). V shed 2 bases and J shed 2 bases, with 16 bases lying between them. CDR3 length equals 17 residues. Germline V gives CDR1 LGHDT, CDR2 YNNKEL (reference sequence). The CDR3 loop reads CASSQSPPTATGNTIYF. The CDR3 nucleotides are TGTGCCAGCAGCCAAAGCCCACCGACAGCTACTGGAAACACCATATATTTT.

This clonotype was counted many times. This rearrangement joins TRBV7-9 to TRBJ1-5; 7 positions agree with TRBD1. Germline V CDR1 and CDR2: SEHNR, FQNEAQ (reference sequence). This CDR3 contains 16 residues. The V gene end was trimmed by 3 bases and the J gene end by 11 bases; junction bases not matched to a gene: 16. In DNA form, the CDR3 reads TGTGCCAGCAGCTTGACAGGGATGGGGTTTGGTGGGGCCCAGCATTTT. This translates into CASSLTGMGFGGAQHF. Full variable domain (outside the CDR3, taken from reference TRBV7-9 and TRBJ1-5): DTGVSQNPRHKITKRGQNVTFRCDPISEHNRLYWYRQTLGQGPEFLTYFQNEAQLEKSRLLSDRFSAERPKGSFSTLEIQRTEQGDSAMYLCASSLTGMGFGGAQHFGDGTRLSIL.

This chain's CDR3 is CASSLGRTYEQYF. Here the CDR3 DNA reads TGTGCCAGCAGTCTAGGACGGACCTACGAGCAGTACTTC. V gene TRBV27 combines with J gene TRBJ2-7, with unresolved D. This CDR3 has 13 amino acids. CDR1 is MNHEY and CDR2 is SMNVEV in the germline V gene (reference sequence). V was clipped by 5 bases and J by 2 bases, with 10 bases between them.

There are many counts of this clonotype. The CDR3 sequence: CASTQAGGQGDTQYF. In DNA form, the CDR3 reads TGTGCCAGCACCCAAGCGGGAGGGCAGGGAGATACGCAGTATTTT. The rearrangement links TRBV28 to TRBJ2-3; 10 bases match TRBD2. Trimming cost V 7 bases and J 5 bases; bases outside gene matches: 9. Per germline, CDR1 MDHEN and CDR2 SYDVKM. This CDR3 contains 15 residues.

The CDR3 region has the DNA TGTGCCAGCAGTGAAGCTTCGGTGCCCGGGGCCAACGTCCTGACTTTC. Protein: CASSEASVPGANVLTF. The J gene is TRBJ2-6, the V gene TRBV25-1; D call uncertain. There are 16 residues in the CDR3. V was shortened by 2 bases and J by 4 bases, with 12 bases between the two germline ends. Looked up from germline, CDR1 is MGHDK and CDR2 is SYGVNS.

The table lists this clonotype with a few counts. The chain couples TRBV7-2 to TRBJ2-1; 7 bases are a match to TRBD2. Trimming removed 3 bases from V and 1 base from J; junction bases left unmatched: 3. The CDR3 has 15 residues. Germline V CDR1 and CDR2: SGHTA, FQGNSA. DNA of the CDR3: TGTGCCAGCAGCTTCTGGCGGGGGTCCTACAATGAGCAGTTCTTC. Protein product: CASSFWRGSYNEQFF.

This clonotype was counted between two and nine times. This chain joins TRBV9 and TRBJ2-3; D gene ambiguous. CDR1 is SGDLS, CDR2 YYNGEE, per germline. Trimming took off 2 bases at V and 0 bases at J, with 1 base between the two ends. The CDR3 consists of 12 residues. The CDR3 loop reads CASSVSTDTQYF. The CDR3 DNA reads TGTGCCAGCAGCGTTAGCACAGATACGCAGTATTTT.

This chain links TRBV13 with TRBJ2-2; possible D gene TRBD1, 5 bases. Trimming removed 4 bases from V and 4 bases from J, with 13 bases in between. Germline assignment: CDR1 PRHDT and CDR2 FYEKMQ (reference sequence). This CDR3 has 15 residues. The CDR3 region has the DNA TGTGCCAGCAGCTCCACGGCGACAGCCACCGGGGAGCTGTTTTTT. Translating gives CASSSTATATGELFF.

The CDR3 loop reads CASSLPTGLISGANVLTF. CDR3 sequence (DNA): TGTGCCAGCAGCCTCCCGACAGGGCTAATCTCTGGGGCCAACGTCCTGACTTTC. The gene calls are TRBV5-6 and TRBJ2-6, with 7 bases aligning to TRBD1. Germline V lookup: CDR1 SGHDT, CDR2 YYEEEE. CDR3 length: 18 amino acids. The V gene end was trimmed by 4 bases and the J gene end by 0 bases; junction bases not matched to a gene: 10.

This clonotype was picked up a small number of times. The genes are TRBV6-5 and TRBJ1-2, with D perhaps matching TRBD1 (6 bases). The germline V gene has CDR1 MNHEY and CDR2 SVGAGI. V dropped 4 bases and J dropped 5 bases, with 17 bases sitting between them. This CDR3 region has 15 residues. The CDR3 nucleotides read TGTGCCAGCAGTTCCGGTTTACAGGGAAAATATGGCTACACCTTC. Translating gives CASSSGLQGKYGYTF.

This chain connects TRBV6-2 or TRBV6-3 to TRBJ2-3; D is unclear. The CDR3 runs 15 residues. V was pared by 6 bases and J by 1 base, with 14 bases between. CDR1 and CDR2 from the germline V gene are MNHEY and SVGEGT. The CDR3 DNA reads as TGTGCCAGCAGCACTACTACGGTGGGCACAGATACGCAGTATTTT. Its translation: CASSTTTVGTDTQYF.

A few counts support this clonotype. The J gene is TRBJ1-5, the V gene TRBV28; 12 nucleotides line up with TRBD1. CDR3 length: 20 residues. The V and J ends lost 2 bases and 5 bases, in that order; junction bases with no gene match: 16. The germline V gene has CDR1 MDHEN and CDR2 SYDVKM. DNA for the CDR3: TGTGCCAGCAGTTTAAGGATTGGGACAGGGGGCATATTAGGGGATCAGCCCCAGCATTTT. It codes for CASSLRIGTGGILGDQPQHF.

This chain joins TRBV7-2 and TRBJ1-4, with D unclear. Germline V lookup: CDR1 SGHTA, CDR2 FQGNSA. V was clipped by 2 bases and J by 0 bases, with 7 bases between them. The CDR3 is 15 amino acids. The CDR3 region has the DNA TGTGCCAGCAGCTTAATTCGGACAACTAATGAAAAACTGTTTTTT. Encoded protein: CASSLIRTTNEKLFF.

The rearrangement uses TRBV6-6 and TRBJ2-5, with D possibly being TRBD1 (7 bases). The germline V gene encodes CDR1 MNHNY and CDR2 SVGAGI (reference sequence). The CDR3 extends over 17 amino acids. V lost 5 bases and J lost 2, with 21 bases in between. CDR3 loop: CASSRAGQGVFQETQYF. CDR3 sequence (DNA): TGTGCCAGCAGTCGGGCGGGGCAGGGGGTTTTTCAAGAGACCCAGTACTTC.

This clonotype was counted only a few times. In DNA form, the CDR3 reads TGTGCCAGCAGTCCCAGGAGCGGGAGCACAGATACGCAGTATTTT. It translates to CASSPRSGSTDTQYF. This chain connects TRBV7-9 to TRBJ2-3; D might be TRBD2 (6 bases). Trimming left V 6 bases short and J 0 bases short, with 13 bases between. Germline lookup yields CDR1 SEHNR and CDR2 FQNEAQ (reference sequence). The CDR3 runs 15 residues.

This clonotype has only a few counts. The genes are TRBV3-1 and TRBJ1-1, with D hard to call. V dropped 1 base and J dropped 8 bases, with 5 bases sitting between them. This CDR3 has 11 amino acids. Per germline, CDR1 LGHDT and CDR2 YNNKEL (reference sequence). The CDR3 reads CASSQGPEAFF. In nucleotides, the CDR3 is TGTGCCAGCAGCCAAGGCCCAGAAGCTTTCTTT.

The sample holds many counts of this clonotype. The CDR3 region has the DNA TGCGCCAGCAGCTACGACCATTCGAACACCGGGGAGCTGTTTTTT. It specifies CASSYDHSNTGELFF. The V and J genes are TRBV5-1 and TRBJ2-2; D remains ambiguous. V lost 3 bases, J lost 0 bases, and 9 bases lay in between. Germline assignment: CDR1 SGHRS and CDR2 YFSETQ. The CDR3 spans 15 residues.